The sample holds a few counts of the clone carrying this TCR beta chain. The data originate from a study of OX40 agonist ivuxolimab in advanced cancers. Across the whole study: Dose-escalation patients had hepatocellular carcinoma, melanoma, renal cell or head and neck cancer. At under 85% male, the cohort had a mean age of approximately 60 years, ranging from about 23 to 79. Partial responses were achieved by three patients, one with hepatocellular carcinoma and two with cutaneous melanoma.

This CDR3 has 13 residues. Trimming shortened V by 4 bases and J by 3 bases, and 10 bases separated the two germline ends. CDR1 is SGHNT and CDR2 is YYREEE in the germline V gene (reference sequence). Produced via immunoSEQ multiplex PCR; TCRdb's table is partial and in-frame only. The sample has about 50,000 clones; roughly four fifths are singletons. The rearrangement uses TRBV5-4 and TRBJ1-1; perhaps TRBD1 as D (5 bases). The sequencing used CD4+ or CD8+ T cells sorted from blood, collected in a trial of the OX40 agonist ivuxolimab. The origin of this receptor is an adult with an advanced solid tumor such as melanoma, head and neck, liver or kidney cancer. The CDR3: CASSRGRDTEAFF. The CDR3 DNA reads as TGTGCCAGCAGCCGGGGCAGGGACACTGAAGCTTTCTTT.